The sequence of this T cell receptor (beta chain) was determined in a study of technical replicates of blood from a handful of donors. Some clones are missing from TCRdb's copy, which holds only in-frame ones; the method was immunoSEQ multiplex PCR. The sample lists tens of thousands of clones; more than 80% were seen once. The CDR3 contains 15 residues. The V gene lost 7 bases and the J gene lost 1 base, with 17 bases spanning the gap. CDR1 is SGHTS and CDR2 is YDEGEE in the germline V gene. The specimen sequenced was PBMCs. This chain joins TRBV5-8 and TRBJ2-5; possible D gene TRBD2, 6 bases. This clonotype originated in a human donor in good health. Some clones in this sample may be carry-over from other donors' samples. This chain's CDR3 is CASAGRLASQETQYF. CDR3 nucleotide sequence: TGTGCCAGCGCCGGGCGGCTAGCGAGCCAAGAGACCCAGTACTTC. Supplemented by reference TRBV5-8 and TRBJ2-5, the full variable domain reads EAGVTQSPTHLIKTRGQQATLRCSPISGHTSVYWYQQALGLGLQFLLWYDEGEERNRGNFPPRFSGRQFPNYSSELNVNALELEDSALYLCASAGRLASQETQYFGPGTRLLVL.